Presented here are 2 T cell receptor beta chains from one specimen sequenced in a study of blood T cell repertoires in COVID-19. Here immunoSEQ multiplex PCR was the method, and the copy in TCRdb shows in-frame clones only, minus some. Among approximately 330,000 clones listed, approximately 88% were seen once. The sample taken for sequencing was peripheral blood. The receptors stem from a man aged 25 to 40 with COVID-19, enrolled during active disease.

The chain joins TRBV6-6 to TRBJ1-5; possibly TRBD1 for D (5 bases). The CDR3 sequence is 14 residues long. Per the germline V gene, CDR1 is MNHNY and CDR2 is SVGAGI (reference sequence). The germline V and J ends were trimmed by 5 bases and 2 bases, with 10 bases remaining between them. CDR3 nucleotide sequence: TGTGCCAGCAGTATGCCGGGGGGCAATCAGCCCCAGCATTTT. This sequence encodes CASSMPGGNQPQHF.

With respect to this clone: Other DNA sequences within the sample encode an identical CDR3. V and J are TRBV18 and TRBJ2-5, with D tentatively TRBD1 (5 bases). This CDR3 comprises 12 residues. V lost 2 bases and J lost 4, with 5 bases in between. Germline CDR1 and CDR2: KGHSH and LQKENI. CDR3 nucleotide sequence: TGTGCCAGCTCACCAAGGGGAGAGACCCAGTACTTC. Amino acids: CASSPRGETQYF.